The 30 T cell receptor beta chains below all came from one sample that was sequenced in a study of tumor-infiltrating lymphocytes in primary liver carcinoma. The researchers produced TCR beta cDNA from approximately 0.45 ug total RNA with a constant-region primer. What produced the TCR beta libraries was three nested multiplex PCR rounds using slightly modified ARM-PCR. With TRBV1-TRBV30 forward primers and a C-beta reverse primer, the first two PCR rounds were run for about 10 cycles each. MiXCR was run by TCRdb on the multiplex PCR reads, yielding one entry per CDR3 protein. The sample consists of about 84,000 distinct CDR3 sequences, around 70% of them appearing once. It was from roughly 20-30 mg of unsorted bulk tissue that RNA and DNA were co-extracted. Sequencing used liver tumor tissue from sampling region 1. Subset denoted: tumor region T1, superior pole. Receptor source: a man aged 40-55 years with primary liver carcinoma and hepatitis B virus infection.

Of note for this clonotype: Lacking the conserved final phenylalanine or tryptophan, this CDR3 likely reflects a read error. This chain links TRBV4-1 with TRBJ1-1, with 11 bases that match TRBD1. The CDR3 has 15 amino acids. Germline assignment: CDR1 MGHRA and CDR2 YSYEKL. The CDR3 region has the DNA TGTGCCAGCAGGCCTGGACAGGGGGCAAGCACTGAAGCTTTCCTT. Translation: CASRPGQGASTEAFL.

This clonotype was observed once. This may stem from a read error, because a much larger clone lies one nucleotide away. The gene calls are TRBV5-1 and TRBJ2-2; D gene uncertain. The germline V and J ends were trimmed by 1 base and 3 bases, with 13 bases remaining between them. The CDR3 totals 16 residues. Germline CDR1 reads SGHRS; CDR2 reads YFSETQ. In nucleotides, the CDR3 is TGCGCCAGCAGCTTGTGGTGGTCGCTGGACACCGGGGAGCTGTTTTTT. As protein: CASSLWWSLDTGELFF.

V gene TRBV7-6 combines with J gene TRBJ2-1; a possible D gene is TRBD1 (6 bases). CDR1 SGHVS and CDR2 FNYEAQ come from the germline V gene. This CDR3 is 11 amino acids long. Trimming shortened V by 6 bases and J by 8 bases, and 8 bases separated the two germline ends. This CDR3 is CASRGGHEQFF. The CDR3 DNA reads as TGTGCCAGCAGAGGGGGACATGAGCAGTTCTTC.

At least ten counts were recorded for this clonotype. A read error may produce the germline difference seen at one junction end. The J gene is TRBJ2-5, the V gene TRBV14; D gene unclear. The CDR3 is 12 amino acids. From germline, CDR1 is SGHDN and CDR2 FVKESK. The CDR3 DNA reads TGTGCCAGCAGCCAAGTTGCTAAGGCGAAGAATTTC. Protein product: CASSQVAKAKNF.

Points on this clonotype: A read error may account for a junction end that differs from germline. The V gene is TRBV29-1, the J gene TRBJ2-1; 8 bases are a match to TRBD2. This CDR3 comprises 14 residues. CDR1 is SQVTM, CDR2 ANQGSEA, per germline. CDR3 in amino acids: CNVRTSWSYNEQFF. The CDR3 coding sequence is TGCAACGTTCGGACTAGCTGGTCGTACAATGAGCAGTTCTTC.

This clonotype was seen repeatedly, ten times or more. The chain links TRBV6-2 or TRBV6-3 to TRBJ2-1, with D hard to call. With 5 bases removed from V and 7 bases from J, the gap between germline ends came to 15 bases. Germline V gives CDR1 MNHEY, CDR2 SVGEGT. The CDR3 totals 14 residues. The DNA of the CDR3 is TGTGCCAGCAGTATCTCATTTGGCCGAAATGAGCAGTTCTTC. This sequence encodes CASSISFGRNEQFF.

The V and J genes are TRBV11-2 and TRBJ2-7; no firm D call. V lost 5 bases to trimming and J lost 4 bases, with 15 bases between them. Germline loops: CDR1 SGHAT, CDR2 FQNNGV. The CDR3 covers 14 residues. The chain's CDR3 is CASSILRLKYEQYF. Here the CDR3 DNA reads TGTGCCAGCAGCATTCTCAGATTGAAGTACGAGCAGTACTTC. The variable domain in full, with the rest retrieved from reference TRBV11-2 and TRBJ2-7, is EAGVAQSPRYKIIEKRQSVAFWCNPISGHATLYWYQQILGQGPKLLIQFQNNGVVDDSQLPKDRFSAERLKGVDSTLKIQPAKLEDSAVYLCASSILRLKYEQYFGPGTRLTVT.

Concerning this clonotype itself: A junction end diverges from the germline sequence, so it may reflect a read error. The chain carries TRBV20-1 and TRBJ2-7, with 11 bases matching TRBD2. Germline values: CDR1 DFQATT, CDR2 SNEGSKA (reference sequence). This CDR3 is 15 amino acids long. The chain's CDR3 is CNARVLAGDSYEQYF. CDR3 coding DNA: TGCAATGCTAGAGTACTAGCGGGAGACTCCTACGAGCAGTACTTC.

The V and J genes are TRBV6-1 and TRBJ2-3; weak D call: TRBD1 (8 bases). Germline values: CDR1 MNHNS, CDR2 SASEGT. Trimming took 6 bases from V and 4 from J, leaving 38 bases between them. The CDR3 runs to 22 residues. In DNA, the CDR3 is TGTGCCAGCAGCCAGGACAGGGTCCATCGGGGTTCGGCGGGAGCTCGGGCAGATACGCAGTATTTT. This codes for CASSQDRVHRGSAGARADTQYF.

As for this clonotype: Germline and junction disagree at one end, which may indicate a read error. J is TRBJ2-1 and V is TRBV11-2; possible D gene TRBD2, 5 bases. CDR3 length: 12 amino acids. From germline, CDR1 is SGHAT and CDR2 FQNNGV. The chain's CDR3 is CTSGLVGNEQLF. Written as DNA, the CDR3 is TGTACCAGTGGCTTAGTCGGGAATGAGCAGCTCTTC.

Turning to this clonotype: Relative to the germline gene, one junction end is altered; a read error may explain this. This chain connects TRBV28 to TRBJ2-5; D uncertain. CDR1 MDHEN and CDR2 SYDVKM come from the germline V gene. The length of the CDR3 is 15 residues. This CDR3 is CASSLAVGSQETQYF. CDR3 in DNA: TGTGCCAGCAGTTTGGCCGTCGGCTCCCAAGAGACCCAGTATTTC.

There are many counts of this clonotype. CDR3 nucleotide sequence: TGTGCCAGCAGTAGGACGGGTTCCTCGGCAGGGAATTCACCCCTCCACTTT. It translates to CASSRTGSSAGNSPLHF. V is TRBV6-6 and J is TRBJ1-6, with a possible D match to TRBD1 (5 bases). CDR3 size: 17 residues. Trimming cost V 5 bases and J 7 bases, with 21 bases left between them. Germline CDR1 and CDR2: MNHNY and SVGAGI (reference sequence).

The J gene is TRBJ2-7, the V gene TRBV7-8, with a tentative D call TRBD1 (7 bases). CDR1 SGHVS and CDR2 FQNEAQ come from the germline V gene. This CDR3 has 13 residues. The CDR3 region is CISRGDTSYEQYF. Written as DNA, the CDR3 is TGTATCAGCAGGGGGGATACATCCTACGAGCAGTACTTC.

In DNA form, the CDR3 reads TGTGCCACCAGCTACTACGCCCAGGGTAGGGGCCATGGGCACTTCTTC. It translates to CATSYYAQGRGHGHFF. V and J are TRBV24-1 and TRBJ2-1; the D gene is possibly TRBD1 (5 bases). V was cut by 7 bases and J by 16 bases, with 31 bases left in between. The CDR3 totals 16 residues. Germline V gene data show CDR1 as KGHDR and CDR2 as SFDVKD.

For this clonotype: The junction shows a germline mismatch at one end, possibly a read error. V usage is TRBV29-1 and J usage is TRBJ1-1, with D possibly matching TRBD1 (6 bases). This CDR3 region has 12 residues. Germline lookup yields CDR1 SQVTM and CDR2 ANQGSEA. The chain's CDR3 is CSVYRQDTEAFF. DNA for the CDR3: TGTAGCGTGTACCGACAGGACACTGAAGCTTTCTTT.

Note on this clonotype: The junction departs from germline at one end; a sequencing error may be responsible. This rearrangement joins TRBV12-3 or TRBV12-4 to TRBJ1-6; D call uncertain. CDR3 length equals 14 residues. The CDR3 here is CASCLRSYNSPLHF. The CDR3 DNA sequence: TGTGCCAGCTGTTTGCGGAGCTATAATTCACCCCTCCACTTT.

Details on this clonotype: A junction boundary mismatches the germline segment, possibly from a read error. The rearrangement uses TRBV12-3 or TRBV12-4 and TRBJ2-1; unclear D gene. There are 12 residues in the CDR3. The CDR3 loop reads CASSLPTLEESF. The CDR3 region has the DNA TGTGCCAGCAGTTTACCGACCCTTGAAGAGTCCTTC.

Comments on this clonotype: Given the absence of the conserved phenylalanine or tryptophan at the CDR3 end, a read error is likely. The chain couples TRBV4-2 to TRBJ1-5, with a weak D call TRBD2 (7 bases). The J call may not be correct, given that the DNA end is closer to TRBJ2-3. The CDR3 totals 17 residues. Germline CDR1 and CDR2: LGHNA and YNFKEQ. The CDR3 loop is CASSQDGGGLGNQPQYC. CDR3 in DNA: TGTGCCAGCAGCCAAGATGGGGGGGGGCTAGGAAATCAGCCCCAGTATTGT.

This clonotype was detected many times. This chain's CDR3 is CASSYSIVSNQPQHF. DNA of the CDR3: TGTGCCAGCAGTTACTCGATTGTATCCAATCAGCCCCAGCATTTT. The chain couples TRBV6-5 to TRBJ1-5, with D uncertain. Trimming took 0 bases from V and 3 from J, leaving 9 bases between them. Germline CDR1 and CDR2: MNHEY and SVGAGI. This CDR3 is built from 15 residues.

Many counts were recorded for this clonotype. This sequence joins TRBV11-2 and TRBJ2-1; TRBD2 aligns across 7 bases. J gave up 0 bases and V 5 bases, and 10 bases lay outside the gene matches. The CDR3 contains 17 residues. CDR1 is SGHAT, CDR2 FQNNGV, per germline. CDR3 DNA: TGTGCCAGCAGCCCCCCCGCGGGAGCAGGCTCCTACAATGAGCAGTTCTTC. It encodes CASSPPAGAGSYNEQFF.

Within the sample, this clonotype is medium-sized. This sequence joins TRBV6-1 and TRBJ1-1; tentative D call: TRBD1 (6 bases). Germline V gene lookup returns CDR1 MNHNS and CDR2 SASEGT. V was pared by 2 bases and J by 7 bases, with 14 bases between. This CDR3 has 14 residues. The CDR3 sequence: CASSELSRGDEAFF. The CDR3 DNA follows: TGTGCCAGCAGTGAATTGAGCAGGGGAGATGAAGCTTTCTTT.

This clonotype turned up a few times. This chain uses TRBV6-5 with TRBJ1-4, with 9 nucleotides matching TRBD1. The CDR3 sequence is 14 residues long. CDR1 is MNHEY, CDR2 SVGAGI, per germline. V shed 6 bases and J 7 bases; nucleotides not matched to a gene: 6. CDR3 DNA: TGTGCCAGCAGAACAGGGGGCGGTATTGAAAAACTGTTTTTT. As protein: CASRTGGGIEKLFF.

In the case of this clonotype: Relative to the germline gene, one junction end is altered; a read error may explain this. The chain uses TRBV5-6 and TRBJ1-2; 7 bases are shared with TRBD1. The CDR3 consists of 14 residues. The V gene's germline CDR1 is SGHDT and CDR2 YYEEEE. CDR3 bases: TGTGCCAACAGCTCGCCACAGGGGAACTATGGCTACACCTTC. This translates into CANSSPQGNYGYTF.

The chain couples TRBV6-5 to TRBJ2-2; D might be TRBD2 (5 bases). The CDR3 length is 13 residues. Germline-derived CDR1 and CDR2 are MNHEY and SVGAGI. V was pared by 8 bases and J by 2 bases, with 9 bases between. Here the CDR3 DNA reads TGTGCCAGCCGGGGTCCTAACACCGGGGAGCTGTTTTTT. Protein sequence: CASRGPNTGELFF.

As to this clonotype: One end of the junction fails to match germline, which may point to a read error. The V call is TRBV5-8, the J call TRBJ1-5, with a possible D match to TRBD1 (5 bases). Germline CDR1 reads SGHTS; CDR2 reads YDEGEE. The CDR3 is 15 amino acids. The CDR3 is CASSLEGTGHQSHHF. The CDR3 nucleotides read TGTGCCAGCAGCTTGGAAGGGACGGGTCATCAGTCCCATCATTTT.

As for this clonotype: A much larger clonotype is one base distant, so this may be a read error. In DNA, the CDR3 is TGCTCCAGCAGCTCAGATACAGGGCCGCGGCAGTTCTTC. It translates to CSSSSDTGPRQFF. This chain uses TRBV5-1 with TRBJ2-1; a weak D match, TRBD1 (6 bases). Germline V gene lookup returns CDR1 SGHRS and CDR2 YFSETQ. The length of the CDR3 is 13 residues.

A word on this clonotype: Lacking the conserved final phenylalanine or tryptophan, this CDR3 likely reflects a read error. This chain joins TRBV6-5 and TRBJ2-7; D possibly corresponds to TRBD2 (6 bases). This CDR3 is built from 15 residues. The germline V gene has CDR1 MNHEY and CDR2 SVGAGI. Trimming cost V 5 bases and J 3 bases, with 17 bases left between them. For the CDR3, the DNA is TGTGCCAGCAGTGCACATAACGGGAGTAACTACGAGCAGTACTTA. Protein sequence: CASSAHNGSNYEQYL.

With respect to this clonotype: Sequence at one end of the junction differs from germline and may be a read error. The rearrangement links TRBV4-2 to TRBJ2-6; TRBD1 aligns across 8 bases. The CDR3 spans 21 residues. Germline lookup yields CDR1 LGHNA and CDR2 YNFKEQ. CDR3 bases: TGTACCAGCAGCCAAGACTCACAACGGGACAGGTTACGCTCTGGGGCCAACGTCCTGACTTTC. It specifies CTSSQDSQRDRLRSGANVLTF.

As concerns this clonotype: The junction departs from the called germline gene at one end, perhaps through a read error. The rearrangement uses TRBV4-1 and TRBJ2-7; the D gene is possibly TRBD2 (6 bases). CDR1 and CDR2 from the germline V gene are MGHRA and YSYEKL. CDR3 length: 16 amino acids. The CDR3 protein is CASSQDLSGSSYERYF. The CDR3 nucleotides read TGCGCCAGTAGCCAAGATCTTAGCGGAAGCTCCTACGAGCGGTACTTC.

This sequence joins TRBV5-4 and TRBJ2-1; weak D call: TRBD2 (5 bases). Germline V CDR1 and CDR2: SGHNT, YYREEE (reference sequence). The CDR3 consists of 13 residues. The CDR3 DNA reads TGTGCTAACGACCGGGATAAAAACAGTGAGCAGTTCTTC. Protein product: CANDRDKNSEQFF.